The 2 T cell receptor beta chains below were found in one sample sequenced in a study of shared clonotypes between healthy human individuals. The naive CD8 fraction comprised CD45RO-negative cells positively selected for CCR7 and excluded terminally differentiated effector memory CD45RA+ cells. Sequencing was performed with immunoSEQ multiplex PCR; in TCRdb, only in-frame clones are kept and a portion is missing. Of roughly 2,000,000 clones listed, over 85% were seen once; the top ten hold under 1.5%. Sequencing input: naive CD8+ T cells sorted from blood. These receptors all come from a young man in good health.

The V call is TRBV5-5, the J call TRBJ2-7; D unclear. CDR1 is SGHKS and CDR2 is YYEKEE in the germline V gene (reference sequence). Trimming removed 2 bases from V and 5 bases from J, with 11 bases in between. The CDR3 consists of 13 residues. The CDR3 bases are TGTGCCAGCAGCTTCCAGGTCCGGAACGAGCAGTACTTC. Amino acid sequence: CASSFQVRNEQYF.

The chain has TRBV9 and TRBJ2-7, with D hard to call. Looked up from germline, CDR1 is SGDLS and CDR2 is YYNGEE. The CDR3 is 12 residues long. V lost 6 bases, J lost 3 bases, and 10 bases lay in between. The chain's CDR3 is CASNISLYEQYF. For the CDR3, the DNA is TGTGCCAGCAACATTAGCCTCTACGAGCAGTACTTC. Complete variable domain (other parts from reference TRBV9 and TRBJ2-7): DSGVTQTPKHLITATGQRVTLRCSPRSGDLSVYWYQQSLDQGLQFLIQYYNGEERAKGNILERFSAQQFPDLHSELNLSSLELGDSALYFCASNISLYEQYFGPGTRLTVT.